This T cell receptor (beta chain) was recovered during a study of technical replicates of blood from several donors. In germline, CDR1 is SGHDN, CDR2 FVKESK. Unmatched junction bases numbered 5, after V lost 4 bases and J lost 3 bases. The CDR3 is 14 amino acids. TCRdb keeps only in-frame clones here, not all; method: immunoSEQ multiplex PCR. The sample shows tens of thousands of clones, over 85% of them seen only once. The sequencing sample was made of T cells isolated from PBMCs. The sequence was collected from a human donor in good health. The rearrangement uses TRBV14 and TRBJ2-7, with 8 bases lining up with TRBD1. The CDR3 sequence is CASSPRDRHYEQYF. CDR3 sequence (DNA): TGTGCCAGCAGCCCTCGGGACAGGCACTACGAGCAGTACTTC.